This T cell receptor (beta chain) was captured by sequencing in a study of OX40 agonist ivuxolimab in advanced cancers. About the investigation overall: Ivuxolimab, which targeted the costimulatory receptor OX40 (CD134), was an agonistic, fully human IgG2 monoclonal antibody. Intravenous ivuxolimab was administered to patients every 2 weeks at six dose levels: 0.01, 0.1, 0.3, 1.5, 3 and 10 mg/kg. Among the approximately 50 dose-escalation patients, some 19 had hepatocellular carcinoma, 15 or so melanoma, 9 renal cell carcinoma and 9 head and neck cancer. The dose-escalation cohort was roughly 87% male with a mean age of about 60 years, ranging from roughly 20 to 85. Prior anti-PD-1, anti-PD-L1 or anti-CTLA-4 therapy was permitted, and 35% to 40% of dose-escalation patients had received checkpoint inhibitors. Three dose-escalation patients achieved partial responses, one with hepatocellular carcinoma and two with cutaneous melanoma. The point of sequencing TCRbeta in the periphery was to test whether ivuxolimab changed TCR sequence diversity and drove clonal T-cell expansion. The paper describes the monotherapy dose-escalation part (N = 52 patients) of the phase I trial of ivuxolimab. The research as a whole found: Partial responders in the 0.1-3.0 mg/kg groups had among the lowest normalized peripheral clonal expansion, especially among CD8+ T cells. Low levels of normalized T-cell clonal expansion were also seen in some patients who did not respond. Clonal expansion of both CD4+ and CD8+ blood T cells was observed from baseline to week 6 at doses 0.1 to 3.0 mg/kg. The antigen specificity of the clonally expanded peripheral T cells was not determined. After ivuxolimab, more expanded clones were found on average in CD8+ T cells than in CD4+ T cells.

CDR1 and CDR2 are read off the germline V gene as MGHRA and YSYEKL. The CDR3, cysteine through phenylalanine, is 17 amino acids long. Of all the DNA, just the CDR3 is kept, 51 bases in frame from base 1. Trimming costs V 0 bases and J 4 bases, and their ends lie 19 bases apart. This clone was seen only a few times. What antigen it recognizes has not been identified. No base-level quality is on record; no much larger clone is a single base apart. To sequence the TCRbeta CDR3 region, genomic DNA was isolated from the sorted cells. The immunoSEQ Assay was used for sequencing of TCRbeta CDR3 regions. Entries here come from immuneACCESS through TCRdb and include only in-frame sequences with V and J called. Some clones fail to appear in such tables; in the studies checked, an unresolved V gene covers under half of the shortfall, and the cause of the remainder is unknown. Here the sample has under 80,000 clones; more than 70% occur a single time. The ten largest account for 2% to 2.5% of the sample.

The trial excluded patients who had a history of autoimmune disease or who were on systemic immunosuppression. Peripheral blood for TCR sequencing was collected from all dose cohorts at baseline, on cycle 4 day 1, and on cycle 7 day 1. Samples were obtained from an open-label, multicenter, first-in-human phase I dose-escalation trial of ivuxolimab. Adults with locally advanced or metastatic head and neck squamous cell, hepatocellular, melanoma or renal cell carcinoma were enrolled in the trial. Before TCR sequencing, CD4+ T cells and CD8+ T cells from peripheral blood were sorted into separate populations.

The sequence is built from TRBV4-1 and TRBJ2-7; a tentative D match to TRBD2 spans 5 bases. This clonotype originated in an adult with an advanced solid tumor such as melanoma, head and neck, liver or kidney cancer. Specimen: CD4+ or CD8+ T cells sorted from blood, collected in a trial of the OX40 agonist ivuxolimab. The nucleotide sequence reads TGCGCCAGCAGCCAAGATCTGGATTCCCCTAGCCCGTACGAGCAGTACTTC. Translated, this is CASSQDLDSPSPYEQYF.